The next 29 T cell receptor beta chains were all read from a single sample in a study of beta chain features in type 1 diabetes. Of the isolated RNA, all was reverse transcribed, and so the sequenced material was expressed TCRB transcripts. The data were produced by immunoSEQ multiplex PCR, yet TCRdb's version contains in-frame clones alone and is incomplete. This sample has 350,000 or so clones, with roughly a fifth found just once. The specimen sequenced was naive CD4+ T cells from blood. These receptors all come from a woman aged 18-35 years in good health.

This CDR3 is CAWTQGGDTQYF. For the CDR3, the DNA is TGTGCCTGGACCCAAGGAGGGGATACGCAGTATTTT. This chain links TRBV30 with TRBJ2-3, with D perhaps matching TRBD2 (6 bases). Per germline, CDR1 GTSNPN and CDR2 SVGIG (reference sequence). This CDR3 has 12 residues. The germline V and J ends were trimmed by 4 bases and 6 bases, with 11 bases remaining between them.

The rearrangement joins TRBV6-5 to TRBJ1-6, with D possibly being TRBD1 (5 bases). Germline CDR1 reads MNHEY; CDR2 reads SVGAGI. The CDR3 covers 15 residues. The V gene lost 2 bases and the J gene lost 6 bases, with 11 bases spanning the gap. CDR3 bases: TGTGCCAGCAGTTACGCGGGACCGTCTAATTCACCCCTCCACTTT. Translation gives CASSYAGPSNSPLHF.

The V gene is TRBV2, the J gene TRBJ1-1; D may be TRBD1 (5 bases). The CDR3 covers 16 residues. V was trimmed by 6 bases and J by 4 bases, leaving 21 bases between them. Germline V gene data show CDR1 as SNHLY and CDR2 as FYNNEI. The CDR3 is CASSGSNTGLGTEAFF. The CDR3, as DNA: TGTGCCAGCAGCGGGAGTAATACAGGTCTCGGCACTGAAGCTTTCTTT.

The chain combines TRBV30 with TRBJ1-2; possible D gene TRBD1, 5 bases. Germline V lookup: CDR1 GTSNPN, CDR2 SVGIG (reference sequence). The CDR3 contains 13 residues. The V gene lost 5 bases and the J gene lost 3 bases, with 13 bases spanning the gap. The CDR3 sequence is CAWRLRGDYGYTF. CDR3 sequence (DNA): TGTGCCTGGCGTCTGCGGGGGGACTATGGCTACACCTTC.

This clone was picked up a small number of times. CDR3 bases: TGCGCCAGCAGCTTATCGGGACAGCCCTCGGGCTATGGCTACACCTTC. Encoded protein: CASSLSGQPSGYGYTF. The chain joins TRBV5-1 to TRBJ1-2; 7 nucleotides agree with TRBD1. After removal of 2 bases from V and 4 bases from J, the junction contained 11 bases not matched to a gene. CDR1 is SGHRS, CDR2 YFSETQ, per germline. The CDR3 contains 16 residues.

This clone was seen only a few times. The chain has TRBV9 and TRBJ2-7, with unresolved D. The germline V gene has CDR1 SGDLS and CDR2 YYNGEE. The CDR3 length is 18 residues. Trimming stripped 0 bases from V and 0 bases from J, with 19 bases between. For the CDR3, the DNA is TGTGCCAGCAGCGTAGGATCAACCTTCGGTGGGCTCTCCTACGAGCAGTACTTC. The encoded protein is CASSVGSTFGGLSYEQYF.

This clone has a handful of counts. The V call is TRBV7-2, the J call TRBJ2-5; TRBD2 matches at 9 bases. The germline V gene encodes CDR1 SGHTA and CDR2 FQGNSA. The CDR3 length is 15 residues. The V and J ends lost 2 bases and 5 bases, in that order; junction bases with no gene match: 6. CDR3 nucleotides: TGTGCCAGCAGCTTAAGGCGGGGGGGCCGTGAGACCCAGTACTTC. Amino acids: CASSLRRGGRETQYF.

This clone was recorded a few times. The J gene is TRBJ2-2, the V gene TRBV30, with D hard to call. The V end was cut by 2 bases, the J end by 6 bases, with 7 bases between. This CDR3 has 12 amino acids. Germline CDR1 and CDR2: GTSNPN and SVGIG (reference sequence). The CDR3 coding sequence is TGTGCCTGGAGTAAAACGGCCGGGGAGCTGTTTTTT. Residues: CAWSKTAGELFF.

This clone has only a few counts. J is TRBJ1-1 and V is TRBV15; D ambiguous. Germline-derived CDR1 and CDR2 are LNHNV and YYDKDF (reference sequence). There are 14 residues in the CDR3. V was trimmed by 0 bases and J by 2 bases, leaving 7 bases between them. This CDR3 is CATSRDSPNTEAFF. The CDR3 DNA reads as TGTGCCACCAGCAGAGATAGTCCAAACACTGAAGCTTTCTTT.

This chain links TRBV15 with TRBJ2-3; TRBD2 aligns across 8 bases. CDR3 length equals 16 residues. The germline V gene has CDR1 LNHNV and CDR2 YYDKDF (reference sequence). V shed 5 bases, J shed 4 bases, and the junction held 11 bases outside the gene matches. The CDR3 coding sequence is TGTGCCACCAGCCCCCTAATGACGGGAGGGGCAGATACGCAGTATTTT. Its protein is CATSPLMTGGADTQYF.

In nucleotides, the CDR3 is TGCGCCAGCAGGTTTTTAGCGGGAGGAAACACCGGGGAGCTGTTTTTT. This gives the protein CASRFLAGGNTGELFF. The V and J genes are TRBV5-1 and TRBJ2-2; 10 bases fit TRBD2. CDR1 is SGHRS and CDR2 is YFSETQ in the germline V gene. This CDR3 has 16 amino acids. Losses at the gene ends were 5 bases for V and 2 bases for J; bases not matched to a gene: 6.

This chain connects TRBV9 to TRBJ1-4; 9 bases fit TRBD1. Germline V CDR1 and CDR2: SGDLS, YYNGEE. The CDR3 covers 16 residues. Losses at the gene ends were 0 bases for V and 5 bases for J; bases not matched to a gene: 5. The CDR3 protein is CASSVEQGATNEKLFF. CDR3 sequence (DNA): TGTGCCAGCAGCGTAGAACAGGGGGCCACCAATGAAAAACTGTTTTTT. The entire variable domain, with the rest obtained from reference TRBV9 and TRBJ1-4, is as follows: DSGVTQTPKHLITATGQRVTLRCSPRSGDLSVYWYQQSLDQGLQFLIQYYNGEERAKGNILERFSAQQFPDLHSELNLSSLELGDSALYFCASSVEQGATNEKLFFGSGTQLSVL.

CDR3 in DNA: TGTGCCAGCAGCTTAGTCGGGACTAGCGGGAGGGCGTATCCGTTCTTC. It translates to CASSLVGTSGRAYPFF. The chain joins TRBV11-3 to TRBJ2-1; 16 bases map to TRBD2. The V and J ends lost 1 base and 15 bases, in that order; junction bases with no gene match: 9. CDR1 is SGHNT, CDR2 YENEEA, per germline. This CDR3 has 16 residues.

This clone appeared once. This chain links TRBV7-2 with TRBJ1-3, with TRBD1 identical over 11 bases. Germline CDR1 is SGHTA and CDR2 is FQGNSA. V dropped 5 bases and J dropped 3; count of bases not matched to a gene: 6. The length of the CDR3 is 16 residues. CDR3 sequence reads: CASSPGQGAGGNTIYF. The CDR3 nucleotides are TGTGCCAGCAGCCCTGGACAGGGGGCGGGTGGAAACACCATATATTTT.

The rearrangement links TRBV14 to TRBJ1-4, with D perhaps TRBD1 (6 bases). Germline CDR1 SGHDN, CDR2 FVKESK. The CDR3 loop spans 16 amino acids. Trimming took 3 bases from V and 5 from J, leaving 16 bases between them. The CDR3 nucleotides are TGTGCCAGCAGCCAGATGACAGGACAACTCAATGAAAAACTGTTTTTT. This sequence encodes CASSQMTGQLNEKLFF.

On this clone itself: The same CDR3 also results from other DNA sequences found in this sample. The chain has TRBV6-5 and TRBJ2-5; tentative D call: TRBD1 (5 bases). V lost 0 bases and J lost 5, with 7 bases in between. Germline CDR1 is MNHEY and CDR2 is SVGAGI. The CDR3 spans 13 residues. DNA for the CDR3: TGTGCCAGCAGTTACTCGGGGCGGGAGACCCAGTACTTC. As protein: CASSYSGRETQYF.

This clone has only a few counts. The rearrangement joins TRBV7-2 to TRBJ2-3, with D tentatively TRBD1 (5 bases). Germline assignment: CDR1 SGHTA and CDR2 FQGNSA. V gave up 3 bases and J gave up 0 bases, with 10 bases separating them. The CDR3 extends over 15 amino acids. The CDR3 DNA reads as TGTGCCAGCAGCTTTGCCCAGGGCAGCACAGATACGCAGTATTTT. It codes for CASSFAQGSTDTQYF.

This chain connects TRBV6-5 to TRBJ1-2; D is perhaps TRBD1 (5 bases). Trimming took off 7 bases at V and 2 bases at J, with 14 bases between the two ends. In germline, CDR1 is MNHEY, CDR2 SVGAGI. There are 14 residues in the CDR3. CDR3 coding DNA: TGTGCCAGCAACGGCGGGGGGGTCAACTATGGCTACACCTTC. Encoded protein: CASNGGGVNYGYTF.

This chain connects TRBV10-3 to TRBJ2-7; 8 nucleotides match TRBD1. The trim removed 10 bases at V and 6 bases at J, leaving 11 bases unmatched. The CDR3 totals 13 residues. Looked up from germline, CDR1 is ENHRY and CDR2 is SYGVKD. Here the CDR3 reads CARSYGQGGEQYF. The CDR3 nucleotides read TGTGCCAGATCTTACGGACAGGGTGGCGAGCAGTACTTC.

CDR3 nucleotide sequence: TGTGCCAGCAGTAGGAGCGGGGGGGCGAATGAGCAGTTCTTC. Translating it yields CASSRSGGANEQFF. The chain combines TRBV6-5 with TRBJ2-1; 10 nucleotides align to TRBD2. The CDR3 spans 14 residues. From germline, CDR1 is MNHEY and CDR2 SVGAGI. J lost 7 bases, V lost 5 bases, and 5 bases had no gene match.

This clone was observed a few times. This chain uses TRBV29-1 with TRBJ1-1; D is possibly TRBD1 (5 bases). The CDR3 spans 13 residues. Trimming left V 4 bases short and J 5 bases short, with 14 bases between. CDR1 SQVTM and CDR2 ANQGSEA come from the germline V gene. The CDR3 sequence: CSVGSGTGTEAFF. The DNA for the CDR3 is TGCAGCGTTGGAAGCGGGACGGGGACTGAAGCTTTCTTT.

The chain has TRBV4-1 and TRBJ1-5; D perhaps matches TRBD1 (6 bases). Trimming pared 3 bases from V and 3 bases from J, leaving 15 bases between. The V gene's germline CDR1 is MGHRA and CDR2 YSYEKL. The CDR3 runs 16 residues. CDR3 in amino acids: CASSQEGGRINQPQHF. The DNA of the CDR3 is TGCGCCAGCAGCCAGGAAGGGGGAAGGATCAATCAGCCCCAGCATTTT.

This clone has more than one count but fewer than ten. V is TRBV7-6 and J is TRBJ2-1; 14 positions match TRBD2. The germline CDR1 and CDR2 sequences are SGHVS and FNYEAQ. V gave up 4 bases and J gave up 3 bases; unmatched junction bases: 5. CDR3 size: 17 residues. The CDR3, as DNA: TGTGCCAGCAGCTCACGACTAGCGGGAGGGAACTACAATGAGCAGTTCTTC. Its translation: CASSSRLAGGNYNEQFF.

The gene calls are TRBV15 and TRBJ2-7, with 10 nucleotides matching TRBD1. After removal of 4 bases from V and 2 bases from J, the junction contained 8 bases not matched to a gene. This CDR3 contains 16 residues. Germline loops: CDR1 LNHNV, CDR2 YYDKDF (reference sequence). The CDR3 spells CATSTQTGTGAYEQYF. The CDR3 coding sequence is TGTGCCACCAGCACCCAGACCGGGACAGGGGCCTACGAGCAGTACTTC.

This chain connects TRBV7-2 to TRBJ2-5, with D possibly TRBD1 on 5 matching bases. V was shortened by 1 base and J by 7 bases, with 13 bases between the two germline ends. Germline V gives CDR1 SGHTA, CDR2 FQGNSA. The CDR3 contains 14 residues. The DNA of the CDR3 is TGTGCCAGCAGCTTAGGGACCCCCCAGGGGACCCAGTACTTC. Translation gives CASSLGTPQGTQYF.

CDR3 amino acids: CASSPNFPGEPQHF. As DNA, the CDR3 is TGCGCCAGCAGCCCTAACTTCCCAGGGGAGCCCCAGCATTTT. The gene calls are TRBV4-3 and TRBJ1-5, with D maybe TRBD1 (6 bases). CDR3 length: 14 residues. Germline V gene sequence: CDR1 LGHNA, CDR2 YSLEER. Trimming removed 4 bases from V and 8 bases from J, with 15 bases in between.

This clone has just a few counts. This chain connects TRBV9 to TRBJ2-7, with 10 bases aligning to TRBD2. The CDR3 sequence is 16 residues long. Germline lookup yields CDR1 SGDLS and CDR2 YYNGEE. Germline trimming cut 4 bases from V and 7 bases from J; bases unmatched to any gene: 14. CDR3 region: CASSPRRSSGRNEQYF. In nucleotides, the CDR3 is TGTGCCAGCAGCCCCCGCCGGTCTAGCGGGAGAAATGAGCAGTACTTC.

This clone came up a few times. Other DNA sequences from this sample encode an identical CDR3 as well. The chain employs TRBV5-1 and TRBJ2-7, with 12 bases that match TRBD2. The CDR3 sequence is 15 residues long. In germline, CDR1 is SGHRS, CDR2 YFSETQ. Unmatched junction bases numbered 1, after V lost 1 base and J lost 2 bases. The CDR3 protein is CASSLTSGRTYEQYF. The CDR3 bases are TGCGCCAGCAGCTTGACTAGCGGGAGGACCTACGAGCAGTACTTC.

This clone showed up just a few times. This CDR3 is also generated by other DNA sequences in the sample. The chain joins TRBV30 to TRBJ2-3, with a tentative D call TRBD2 (6 bases). Germline assignment: CDR1 GTSNPN and CDR2 SVGIG (reference sequence). Trimming left V 3 bases short and J 4 bases short, with 8 bases between. The length of the CDR3 is 12 residues. The DNA for the CDR3 is TGTGCCTGGAGCGGCGGGGCAGATACGCAGTATTTT. Translating gives CAWSGGADTQYF.